The TCR beta chain under discussion was sequenced for a study of T cell responses to AZD1222 COVID-19 vaccine. Comments on this clone: Its cognate antigen is unknown.

Regarding the study as a whole: The study sampled repertoires only after the peak T cell response. Donors were mostly white British, more females; clonal diversity possibly underestimated. Only 6 or 7 AZD1222 recipients tested seropositive at baseline. An increase in Spike-specific TCR breadth and depth was observed after two AZD1222 doses.

TCRdb's copy holds only in-frame clones and misses some; the assay was immunoSEQ multiplex PCR. The sample shows over 150,000 clones, more than 80% of them seen only once. The V segment lost 6 bases and the J segment 5 bases; nucleotides outside the gene matches: 11. Looked up from germline, CDR1 is ENHRY and CDR2 is SYGVKD. The CDR3 spans 16 residues. The starting material was peripheral blood, obtained on day 0 of AZD1222 vaccination. The sequence derives from an adult in good health. This chain joins TRBV10-3 and TRBJ2-2; 8 bases match TRBD1. CDR3 sequence: CAISKRGQAETGELFF. The CDR3 bases are TGTGCCATCAGCAAGAGGGGACAGGCTGAGACCGGGGAGCTGTTTTTT.